This T cell receptor (beta chain) was identified during a study of blood T cell repertoires in COVID-19 (dated by TCRdb to the early 2020s). For the wider study: Samples covering the acute and convalescent phases of COVID-19 were provided by collaborators in the United States, Italy and Spain. The material from the prospective study consisted of cDNA or gDNA derived from T cells, B-cell-depleted T cells, or PBMCs. Subjects who had been exposed to COVID-19, were actively infected with it, or had recovered from it provided the deeply sampled blood TCRbeta repertoires that made up the dataset. The repertoires were released in a freely available public database meant as a resource for research on the immune response to SARS-CoV-2. Samples came from the ongoing ImmuneRACE study (first 160 participants) plus 1,254 subjects from 6 global collaborators. Sample metadata almost always included a de-identified subject ID, COVID-19 status, age in years and sex. Where available, HLA class I and class II types were taken from metadata supplied by the sample provider and were not determined by assay-based typing.

The full study reports these points: How much clinical and demographic metadata was included differed by source and by participant, and the metadata was provided uncurated.

A word on this clone: The antigen it binds to is not known. Base qualities are not provided; no much larger clone lies one nucleotide away.

The immunoSEQ Assay, a bias-controlled multiplex PCR, was used to amplify TCRbeta CDR3 regions from genomic DNA. The study's own analysis went as follows. Within the assay, amplification of reference gene primers was used to estimate how many nucleated cells each sample contained. To quantify the absolute abundance of each unique TCRbeta CDR3 rearrangement, sequence reads were collapsed and filtered. For each sample, productive Simpson clonality was calculated as the square root of Simpson's diversity index across productive rearrangements. In TCRdb, the immuneACCESS table is reduced to in-frame sequences with V and J assigned. These tables do not hold every clone; where another copy was compared, an unresolved V gene accounts for under half, and the others remain unexplained. D and trimming were read from the DNA, whereas the V and J calls and clone size are those reported in that table. The sample table holds under 130,000 clones, of which around 90% were seen once. Roughly 3.6% of the sample goes to the ten largest clones.

The collaborating institutions used their own protocols to collect whole blood in K2EDTA tubes. For TCRbeta analysis, collaborators shipped samples as frozen whole blood, isolated PBMCs, or DNA extracted from either of those sample types. Material for sequencing was peripheral blood. The TCR sequence derives from a woman aged 55-69 years with acute or convalescent COVID-19.

The DNA sequence is given as TGCGCCAGCAGTGGAGTAAGGCCTAGCGGGAAGGTGGCCTTAAACACCGGGGAGCTGTTTTTT. It is translated as CASSGVRPSGKVALNTGELFF. The chain uses TRBV10-1 and TRBJ2-2; a stretch of 9 junction bases matches TRBD2. Unmatched junction bases come to 20, with V trimmed by 4 bases and J by 2 bases. Looking up the germline V gene (reference sequence) yields CDR1 WNHNN and CDR2 SYGVQD. Reading from cysteine to phenylalanine, the CDR3 counts 21 amino acids. Only the CDR3 DNA stays, 63 bases, in frame from base 1.